This passage covers 15 T cell receptor beta chains from one sample sequenced in a study of OX40 agonist ivuxolimab in advanced cancers. Profiled with immunoSEQ multiplex PCR; TCRdb holds only in-frame clones, not every one. The table has some 75,000 clones, 84% seen once. The sample here was CD4+ or CD8+ T cells sorted from blood, taken in a trial of the OX40 agonist ivuxolimab. The origin of the receptors is an adult with an advanced solid tumor such as melanoma, head and neck, liver or kidney cancer.

Worth noting for this clone: Germline is not matched at one junction end, which may reflect a read error. CDR3 sequence (DNA): TGCGCCAGCAGCGAAGACATCAACAGGGGGATCTATGGCTACACCTTC. Translating gives CASSEDINRGIYGYTF. V usage is TRBV4-3 and J usage is TRBJ1-2, with 8 positions matching TRBD1. This CDR3 is built from 16 residues. CDR1 is LGHNA and CDR2 is YSLEER in the germline V gene.

This clone was seen many times. The chain links TRBV4-3 to TRBJ2-2; weak D call: TRBD2 (5 bases). V was shortened by 1 base and J by 5 bases, with 8 bases between the two germline ends. There are 14 residues in the CDR3. Per the germline V gene, CDR1 is LGHNA and CDR2 is YSLEER. The CDR3 DNA reads TGCGCCAGCAGCCAAGGGGGAGAGACCGGGGAGCTGTTTTTT. It specifies CASSQGGETGELFF.

The rearrangement links TRBV7-2 to TRBJ2-7; possible D gene TRBD2, 5 bases. In germline, CDR1 is SGHTA, CDR2 FQGNSA. This CDR3 spans 15 amino acids. V was trimmed by 4 bases and J by 2 bases, leaving 15 bases between them. DNA for the CDR3: TGTGCCAGCAGCTCACCGGCCAGCGGACCCTACGAGCAGTACTTC. Translating gives CASSSPASGPYEQYF.

The genes are TRBV19 and TRBJ1-1; tentative D call: TRBD1 (5 bases). The germline CDR1 and CDR2 sequences are LNHDA and SQIVND (reference sequence). There are 13 residues in the CDR3. V was trimmed by 5 bases and J by 1 base, leaving 8 bases between them. CDR3 sequence: CASSLQGNTEAFF. CDR3 DNA: TGTGCCAGTAGTCTTCAGGGGAACACTGAAGCTTTCTTT.

The chain carries TRBV28 and TRBJ1-5, with D tentatively TRBD1 (6 bases). The germline V and J ends were trimmed by 5 bases and 1 base, with 12 bases remaining between them. Germline lookup yields CDR1 MDHEN and CDR2 SYDVKM. The CDR3 has 15 amino acids. The chain's CDR3 is CASSPPGGSNQPQHF. The CDR3, as DNA: TGTGCCAGCAGTCCCCCGGGGGGCAGCAATCAGCCCCAGCATTTT.

The chain recombines TRBV14 with TRBJ2-5; the D gene is possibly TRBD2 (6 bases). The CDR3 runs to 15 residues. Germline V gene data show CDR1 as SGHDN and CDR2 as FVKESK. V was trimmed by 4 bases and J by 1 base, leaving 13 bases between them. The CDR3 DNA is TGTGCCAGCAGCCCGTGGAGGGGTTCCCAAGAGACCCAGTACTTC. Encoded protein: CASSPWRGSQETQYF. The full variable domain, its missing parts supplied by reference TRBV14 and TRBJ2-5, is EAGVTQFPSHSVIEKGQTVTLRCDPISGHDNLYWYRRVMGKEIKFLLHFVKESKQDESGMPNNRFLAERTGGTYSTLKVQPAELEDSGVYFCASSPWRGSQETQYFGPGTRLLVL.

The count of this clone is one. The chain couples TRBV7-2 to TRBJ1-5, with 10 bases identical to TRBD1. Germline lookup yields CDR1 SGHTA and CDR2 FQGNSA. J lost 4 bases, V lost 6 bases, and 6 bases had no gene match. CDR3 length equals 15 residues. CDR3: CASRGGTGVNQPQHF. CDR3 DNA sequence: TGTGCCAGCAGGGGGGGGACAGGGGTTAATCAGCCCCAGCATTTT.

The V gene is TRBV6-1, the J gene TRBJ1-2; D is uncertain. Deletions cut 1 base from V and 2 bases from J, with 8 bases between. The CDR3 covers 14 residues. Per the germline V gene, CDR1 is MNHNS and CDR2 is SASEGT. CDR3 sequence reads: CASSEVRGNYGYTF. The DNA of the CDR3 is TGTGCCAGCAGTGAAGTTAGAGGGAACTATGGCTACACCTTC.

J is TRBJ2-1 and V is TRBV7-2, with 9 bases identical to TRBD2. This CDR3 has 17 amino acids. After removal of 1 base from V and 2 bases from J, the junction contained 6 bases not matched to a gene. From germline, CDR1 is SGHTA and CDR2 FQGNSA. The CDR3 region is CASSLVAGVRTYNEQFF. In DNA form, the CDR3 reads TGTGCCAGCAGCTTAGTAGCGGGAGTCAGGACCTACAATGAGCAGTTCTTC. The full variable domain, rest sourced from reference TRBV7-2 and TRBJ2-1, is GAGVSQSPSNKVTEKGKDVELRCDPISGHTALYWYRQSLGQGLEFLIYFQGNSAPDKSGLPSDRFSAERTGGSVSTLTIQRTQQEDSAVYLCASSLVAGVRTYNEQFFGPGTRLTVL.

The chain joins TRBV7-2 to TRBJ2-2, with 9 positions matching TRBD1. This CDR3 contains 17 residues. The germline V gene has CDR1 SGHTA and CDR2 FQGNSA. Unmatched junction bases numbered 7, after V lost 0 bases and J lost 5 bases. The CDR3: CASSLAGQGGQTGELFF. In DNA form, the CDR3 reads TGTGCCAGCAGCTTAGCGGGACAGGGAGGTCAGACCGGGGAGCTGTTTTTT.

This rearrangement joins TRBV7-6 to TRBJ1-2, with 7 bases fitting TRBD1. The CDR3 runs 16 residues. The junction had 14 bases not matched to a gene; V was cut back by 5 bases and J by 5 bases. Germline CDR1 SGHVS, CDR2 FNYEAQ. The CDR3, as DNA: TGTGCCAGCAGCACTCTTGGGGGACAGATAGAATATGGCTACACCTTC. Amino acid sequence: CASSTLGGQIEYGYTF.

The chain links TRBV23-1 to TRBJ2-3; D gene unclear. TRBV23-1 is placed among ORFs of uncertain function. V lost 3 bases and J 6 bases, leaving 19 bases between the germline ends. The CDR3 is 16 residues long. The CDR3 spells CASSHPSYRLQDTQYF. The CDR3 DNA reads TGCGCCAGCAGTCATCCATCTTATCGTCTACAGGATACGCAGTATTTT.

This rearrangement joins TRBV30 to TRBJ2-5; D gene unclear. CDR1 and CDR2 (germline): GTSNPN, SVGIG (reference sequence). CDR3 size: 13 residues. The germline V and J ends were trimmed by 0 bases and 5 bases, with 10 bases remaining between them. In DNA form, the CDR3 reads TGTGCCTGGAGTGTACCTCCCGGGGAGACCCAGTACTTC. Translated: CAWSVPPGETQYF.

This clone was seen a single time. This chain connects TRBV7-2 to TRBJ2-1, with a possible D match to TRBD2 (5 bases). This CDR3 is built from 17 residues. V lost 5 bases, J lost 0 bases, and 17 bases lay in between. Germline V gene lookup returns CDR1 SGHTA and CDR2 FQGNSA. CDR3 bases: TGTGCCAGCAGCCCTTTCGTAATAGGGAGCTCCTACAATGAGCAGTTCTTC. Translation gives CASSPFVIGSSYNEQFF.

V usage is TRBV4-3 and J usage is TRBJ2-3; possible D gene TRBD2, 5 bases. The CDR3 runs to 20 residues. Germline CDR1 LGHNA, CDR2 YSLEER. V was shortened by 0 bases and J by 0 bases, with 22 bases between the two germline ends. The CDR3 protein is CASSQEDHRAGRGSTDTQYF. CDR3 coding DNA: TGCGCCAGCAGCCAAGAGGATCACCGGGCTGGGAGAGGTAGCACAGATACGCAGTATTTT.